This T cell receptor beta chain comes out of a study of cytomegalovirus exposure and HLA in healthy donors (dated by TCRdb to about 2017). Regarding the complete study: According to an earlier analysis of several hundred of the donors, 150 million to 200 million T cells yielded over 100 million unique TCR beta sequences and approximately 300 Gb of sequence data. Of the roughly 400 genotyped donors, approximately 82% fell in the genetic ancestry cluster associated with self-reported Caucasian donors. In the later analysis, no new phenotypic data were used to find candidate immune exposures; instead, reliance was placed on TCR beta sequences and their occurrence across donors. High-throughput TCR immunosequencing, statistical association of individual TCRs with disease status, and machine learning were combined to predict cytomegalovirus infection status. The aim of the study was to test whether cataloging public T cell receptors could identify signatures of past pathogen exposure. Every repertoire in the discovery cohort had been generated on one and the same sequencing platform. Across 300 to 400 genotyped donors of the cohort, an average of roughly 200,000 unique TCR beta nucleotide sequences per donor were sequenced, and 15% to 20% of those sequences were non-productive. HLA typing included class I and class II loci at four-digit resolution. In addition to the first cohort of hundreds of subjects, a separate validation cohort of 120 different subjects was used. In an earlier analysis of 500 to 650 of the donors, high-throughput TCR beta sequencing was used to judge whether each TCR beta V gene segment behaved as functional or pseudogenic. About five DR-DQ haplotypes were handled as single units for association and clustering because linkage in the cohort was strong. Typing coverage varied by locus: roughly 629-640 donors for A, B, C, DRB1 and DQB1; approximately 520 for DQA1; about 600 for DPA1; 450 to 480 for DPB1. An early release that covered about 600 HLA-typed donors contained about 290 gigabases of sequencing data and 65 million to 100 million unique TCR sequences. The study used immunosequencing to profile the T cell repertoires of about 670 subjects and linked those repertoires to cytomegalovirus serostatus. Alongside the repertoire data, information on donor age, sex, ethnicity and CMV serostatus was compiled. In a later genetic analysis, genome-wide SNP genotypes for about three fifths of the roughly 670 donors were used, and that subset was treated as a discovery cohort. A later analysis re-examined previously published TCR beta repertoires from just over 650 donors and added high-resolution HLA genotyping to investigate patterns of TCR occurrence.

The research as a whole found: The 87-base-pair reads could not distinguish some IMGT-functional V segments, including TRBV6-2 and TRBV6-3, so those segments were excluded. Correlated functional status among segregating V segments might be attributable to linkage disequilibrium, but an unknown experimental factor could not be ruled out. Because some donors lacked HLA typing at each locus, the association tests relied only on the typed subset. The study listed 150 to 200 TCR beta chains as associated with cytomegalovirus. The authors suggested that the approach could potentially be extended to other disease states and immunological phenotypes. When HLA alleles, especially DR and DQ, strongly co-occurred, TCR associations were difficult to assign to individual alleles. In this cohort, only TCR beta chains were sequenced, and detectable features were limited by the absence of alpha or paired-chain data. The classifier was reported to diagnose cytomegalovirus status with high specificity and sensitivity in both the original cohort and the validation cohort. The presence/absence analyses assumed that sequencing depth was roughly uniform across donors, and that assumption may not be true. According to a later genetic analysis, donors in an Asian-associated ancestry cluster had fewer N-insertions in productive TCRs than the roughly 700-donor mean. A later analysis found that most CMV-associated TCR beta chains appeared HLA-restricted, with HLA associations seemingly driven largely by CMV exposure. In a later analysis, HLA-associated TCR beta chains showed more clonal expansion and lower generation probabilities than non-associated chains that were equally common. In vitro tests confirmed that a few of the cytomegalovirus-associated TCR beta chains recognize cytomegalovirus antigens. Most TCR sequences were seen in very few donors, while some public TCRs were found in many individuals. Because counts were too low, seventeen rarely observed V segments, including chromosome 9 orphons, were left out of the earlier analysis of a few hundred of the donors. A further reported finding was that TCR beta sequences accurately predicted the HLA-A and HLA-B alleles for most subjects in the first cohort. According to a later analysis, parvovirus B19, influenza, CMV and Epstein-Barr virus appeared linked to several top co-occurrence clusters. A later genetic analysis associated a missense DCLRE1C variant with V-gene and J-gene trimming of TCR beta chains, and an independent cohort replicated the association. Immune exposure information for the cohort was limited to CMV serostatus. A cluster of highly shared sequence variants was judged likely to represent a technical artifact of the sequencing pipeline. A later analysis associated 15,000 to 20,000 TCR beta sequences with specific HLA alleles at a false discovery rate of 0.05. In a later analysis, the rate of TCR association differed among HLA loci, with DRB1 alleles having the most associated TCRs and HLA-C alleles having the fewest. In an earlier analysis of fewer than 700 of the donors, most TCR beta V segments appeared in productive rearrangements about 90% or about 30% of the time, broadly matching IMGT annotations.

The cohort was made up of 500 to 800 healthy bone marrow donors. At the time of sampling, all cohort members were nominally healthy, though unrecorded immune exposures were likely present. The donor tested CMV seronegative and was one of the 352 seronegative cohort members. A peripheral blood sample was provided by each donor, and peripheral blood mononuclear cells were used for TCR beta sequencing. Genomic DNA extraction from the blood cell samples was performed with the Qiagen DNeasy Blood Extraction Kit. Libraries were made using the immunoSEQ multiplex PCR assay. The multiplex PCR relied on a mix of 60 forward primers for TCR Vbeta segments and 13 reverse primers for TCR Jbeta segments. Amplification of the CDR3 region of rearranged TCR beta genes was performed with a multiplex PCR assay on genomic DNA. The Illumina HiSeq System was used to sequence the amplified TCR beta libraries as 87-base-pair reads. The study's own analysis went as follows. In a later analysis, tens of millions of unique TCR beta chains were counted across the approximately 620 repertoires, and roughly 11 million of these chains were shared by at least two donors. Raw reads were error-corrected and collapsed into unique sequences with a nearest-neighbor algorithm that merged closely related sequences to remove PCR and sequencing errors. Alignment of CDR3 sequences to IMGT reference sequences was used to assign V, D and J gene segments. For a sequence to be retained, a match of at least six nucleotides was required to both a V gene segment and a J gene segment. Rearrangements were called productive when the CDR3 lacked stop codons and stayed in frame with V and J; all others were non-productive. Following IMGT convention, CDR3 was defined as the stretch from the second conserved V-encoded cysteine to the conserved J-encoded phenylalanine. In an earlier analysis of 500 to 650 of the donors, sequences lacking an unambiguous match to a single V gene segment were excluded. In an earlier analysis of more than 500 of the donors, a V segment was called functional when productive rearrangements were above 56.7%, and segregating when the standard deviation between donors exceeded 5%. A statistical classification framework was built to diagnose cytomegalovirus status from the catalog of TCR beta chain sequences. In a later analysis, V and J genes were assigned by comparing TCR nucleotide sequences against IMGT/GENE-DB human TR gene sequences. A later analysis assigned CDR3 sequences and most-parsimonious VDJ recombination scenarios with the TCRdist pipeline. A later analysis defined each TCR beta chain by its CDR3 amino acid sequence plus V-gene family, and excluded reads lacking a unique V-gene family. In a later analysis, 500 to 700 highly shared, low-generation-probability nucleotide sequences were removed to address suspected cross-contamination and a sequencing artifact. In a later analysis, a clonal expansion index was calculated for each public chain from normalized within-repertoire ranks of inferred template counts. In a later analysis, generation probabilities were computed with a VDJ recombination model fitted to out-of-frame rearrangements, and the resulting probabilities were checked against IGoR. A later analysis scored TCR-TCR, TCR-HLA and TCR-CMV co-occurrence with hypergeometric tests, applying a repertoire-size bias correction to TCR pairs. To estimate false discovery rates, a later analysis permuted the HLA or CMV assignments 20 times. In a later analysis, co-occurring TCRs were grouped with DBSCAN, and TCRdist sequence similarity was added when clustering was performed within HLA-allele-positive subsets. For co-occurrence clustering, repertoires with fewer than 30,000 or more than 120,000 public chains were excluded, along with several repertoires with anomalous nucleotide sharing. TCRdb carries this immuneACCESS record with in-frame sequences only. Its versions omit some clonotypes, under half of them owing to an unresolved V gene in the studies checked, with the rest unexplained. That table gives V, J and clone size, and the DNA gave D and trimming. This sample gives 150,000 to 190,000 clones in total; more than 75% of them show up just once. Clones ranked in the top ten supply roughly 2.3% of the sample.

This clone turned up a few times. What this receptor recognizes is not known. Nothing much larger sits one base from this clone, and base qualities are not available. This CDR3 is also generated by other DNA sequences in the sample. The junction carries 9 bases between V and J, which are trimmed by 3 bases and 4 bases respectively. The CDR3 sequence holds 13 residues, the cysteine and phenylalanine included. Kept here is only the CDR3 DNA, which spans 39 bases and is read in frame from base 1. According to the germline V gene, CDR1 reads MDHEN and CDR2 reads SYDVKM. Source material: PBMCs. This sequence uses TRBV28 and TRBJ1-2; the D region possibly corresponds to TRBD1 (5 bases align). The clonotype originates from a woman aged 18 to 35 in good health and CMV-seronegative. For the CDR3, the sequence is CASSFQGGYGYTF. At the DNA level, the sequence is TGTGCCAGCAGTTTCCAGGGAGGCTATGGCTACACCTTC.